A single sample gave rise to the 21 T cell receptor beta chains below, sequenced in a study of T cells in Graves' hyperthyroidism and ophthalmopathy (dated by TCRdb to the late 2010s). To prepare the library, multiplex PCR was applied. The sequencing machine was an Illumina HiSeq 2000. The TCR beta CDR3 regions were amplified from the RNA transcripts. For the first round of RT-PCR on the TCR CDR3, the HTBI primer set was used together with the Qiagen OneStep RT-PCR kit. TCRdb itself trimmed the public reads at Q25 with fastp, ran MiXCR and retained productive beta chains. Identical CDR3 protein sequences are pooled into one entry, listed with their most common genes and DNA. Here the sample has about 290,000 distinct CDR3 sequences; approximately 18% occur a single time. Jointly, the top ten make up 35% to 45% of the sample. Input material: blood. These receptors came from a man in his fifties with Graves' ophthalmopathy.

This clonotype was recorded at least ten times. The chain has TRBV11-2 and TRBJ2-5; D is perhaps TRBD2 (6 bases). V gave up 1 base and J gave up 4 bases, with 16 bases separating them. This CDR3 has 16 amino acids. The germline V gene has CDR1 SGHAT and CDR2 FQNNGV. The CDR3 region is CASSLVLGVAVETQYF. The CDR3, as DNA: TGTGCCAGCAGCTTAGTTCTCGGGGTAGCGGTAGAGACCCAGTACTTC.

V gene TRBV5-5 combines with J gene TRBJ2-7, with TRBD1 as a possible D gene (5 bases). This CDR3 contains 15 residues. V lost 0 bases, J lost 3 bases, and 13 bases lay in between. Germline values: CDR1 SGHKS, CDR2 YYEKEE (reference sequence). DNA for the CDR3: TGTGCCAGCAGCTTGGCCGAGACAGTAAACTACGAGCAGTACTTC. Residues: CASSLAETVNYEQYF.

This clonotype was recorded many times. The V gene is TRBV30, the J gene TRBJ1-2; TRBD1 agrees at 8 bases. The CDR3 is 13 amino acids. The germline gives CDR1 GTSNPN, CDR2 SVGIG (reference sequence). The trim removed 4 bases at V and 8 bases at J, leaving 9 bases unmatched. The CDR3 DNA reads TGTGCCTGGACCCTCCAGGGGGCGGAGGGCTACACCTTC. Residues: CAWTLQGAEGYTF.

The chain recombines TRBV7-6 with TRBJ2-1; the D gene is possibly TRBD1 (7 bases). CDR3 size: 14 residues. V gave up 5 bases and J gave up 7 bases, with 15 bases separating them. CDR1 and CDR2 (germline): SGHVS, FNYEAQ. Here the CDR3 reads CASSPGGWRNEQFF. Here the CDR3 DNA reads TGTGCCAGCAGCCCAGGGGGGTGGCGGAATGAGCAGTTCTTC.

This rearrangement joins TRBV20-1 to TRBJ2-7; 11 nucleotides align to TRBD1. Germline CDR1 and CDR2: DFQATT and SNEGSKA (reference sequence). The CDR3 extends over 14 amino acids. J lost 3 bases, V lost 5 bases, and 6 bases had no gene match. The chain's CDR3 is CSAPYGTGGYEQYF. As DNA, the CDR3 is TGCAGTGCTCCGTACGGGACAGGGGGCTACGAGCAGTACTTC.

This clonotype was found a few times. V is TRBV12-3 or TRBV12-4 and J is TRBJ2-1; 10 positions match TRBD2. With V trimmed by 7 bases and J by 9 bases, 12 bases remained unmatched. This CDR3 contains 15 residues. The CDR3: CASKWASGGRGEQFF. The CDR3 DNA reads TGTGCCAGCAAGTGGGCTAGCGGGGGACGGGGTGAGCAGTTCTTC.

This clonotype was counted ten times or more. This rearrangement joins TRBV3-1 to TRBJ2-1; D uncertain. CDR3 length: 15 amino acids. V gave up 0 bases and J gave up 2 bases, with 8 bases separating them. The germline gives CDR1 LGHDT, CDR2 YNNKEL (reference sequence). CDR3 DNA sequence: TGTGCCAGCAGCCAAGAAGGGCTAGCCTACAATGAGCAGTTCTTC. It specifies CASSQEGLAYNEQFF.

This clonotype has a handful of counts. This chain joins TRBV27 and TRBJ2-7; 14 bases match TRBD2. From germline, CDR1 is MNHEY and CDR2 SMNVEV (reference sequence). This CDR3 comprises 15 residues. V trimming: 5 bases; J trimming: 7 bases; junction bases outside the gene matches: 7. The CDR3 sequence: CASSSGTSGSREQYF. CDR3 DNA sequence: TGTGCCAGCAGTAGCGGGACTAGCGGGAGTAGGGAGCAGTACTTC.

In this sample, this clonotype turned up many times. The chain carries TRBV6-5 and TRBJ2-1, with 15 bases fitting TRBD2. V gave up 2 bases and J gave up 7 bases; unmatched junction bases: 3. Germline CDR1 and CDR2: MNHEY and SVGAGI. The CDR3 runs 16 residues. This chain's CDR3 is CASSYRTSGRANEQFF. CDR3 sequence (DNA): TGTGCCAGCAGTTACCGGACTAGCGGGAGGGCAAATGAGCAGTTCTTC.

This clonotype has at least ten counts. V gene TRBV18 combines with J gene TRBJ2-1, with TRBD1 identical over 8 bases. CDR1 is KGHSH, CDR2 LQKENI, per germline. The CDR3 runs 15 residues. V gave up 3 bases and J gave up 2 bases; unmatched junction bases: 3. The CDR3 loop is CASSPDRVAYNEQFF. In DNA form, the CDR3 reads TGTGCCAGCTCACCGGACAGGGTAGCCTACAATGAGCAGTTCTTC.

The chain recombines TRBV13 with TRBJ2-3, with a tentative D call TRBD2 (7 bases). This CDR3 has 16 residues. V was trimmed by 5 bases and J by 0 bases, leaving 15 bases between them. CDR1 is PRHDT, CDR2 FYEKMQ, per germline (reference sequence). The CDR3 protein is CASSGLGGGSTDTQYF. CDR3 sequence (DNA): TGTGCCAGCAGCGGATTAGGGGGGGGTAGCACAGATACGCAGTATTTT.

The chain links TRBV6-2 or TRBV6-3 to TRBJ2-7; tentative D call: TRBD1 (6 bases). From germline, CDR1 is MNHEY and CDR2 SVGEGT. The CDR3 spans 14 residues. Trimming took off 7 bases at V and 6 bases at J, with 19 bases between the two ends. CDR3 amino acids: CASTPLGGSGEQYF. The CDR3 nucleotides read TGTGCCAGCACCCCCTTAGGGGGATCGGGCGAGCAGTACTTC.

This clonotype was observed a few times. The J gene is TRBJ2-1, the V gene TRBV28, with D tentatively TRBD2 (5 bases). In germline, CDR1 is MDHEN, CDR2 SYDVKM. The CDR3 is 13 amino acids. Trimming took 7 bases from V and 2 from J, leaving 9 bases between them. The CDR3 DNA follows: TGTGCCAGCACAGGACTCGCCTACAATGAGCAGTTCTTC. This translates into CASTGLAYNEQFF.

V usage is TRBV18 and J usage is TRBJ2-2; D not resolved. V was cut by 2 bases and J by 7 bases, with 11 bases left in between. Germline CDR1 is KGHSH and CDR2 is LQKENI. The CDR3 covers 14 residues. The CDR3, as DNA: TGTGCCAGCTCACCAGGGTCTTTGGACGGGGAGCTGTTTTTT. This gives the protein CASSPGSLDGELFF.

This sequence joins TRBV6-1 and TRBJ2-5; D uncertain. The CDR3 is 13 amino acids. Germline lookup yields CDR1 MNHNS and CDR2 SASEGT. Between the trimmed V and J ends, which lost 8 bases and 5 bases, there was a span of 15 bases. CDR3 loop: CASARNEGETQYF. The CDR3 DNA reads TGTGCCAGCGCGCGAAACGAAGGGGAGACCCAGTACTTC.

This chain uses TRBV4-1 with TRBJ2-3; 10 bases agree with TRBD2. Trimming took 0 bases from V and 7 from J; bases not matched to a gene: 10. There are 17 residues in the CDR3. Germline CDR1 and CDR2: MGHRA and YSYEKL. The CDR3 bases are TGCGCCAGCAGCCAAGATCTCCTAGCGGGAGTGAGGAATACGCAGTATTTT. This codes for CASSQDLLAGVRNTQYF.

This clonotype was detected only once. The V and J genes are TRBV14 and TRBJ2-7; the D gene is possibly TRBD2 (6 bases). The CDR3 sequence is 15 residues long. Trimming removed 2 bases from V and 0 bases from J, with 11 bases in between. From germline, CDR1 is SGHDN and CDR2 FVKESK. The CDR3 coding sequence is TGTGCCAGCAGCCAATCCGTCGGGGGCTCCTACGAGCAGTACTTC. It yields the protein CASSQSVGGSYEQYF.

This clonotype has a handful of counts. The J gene is TRBJ2-2, the V gene TRBV30; D unresolved. V gave up 0 bases and J gave up 0 bases, with 8 bases separating them. CDR3 size: 15 residues. The germline CDR1 and CDR2 sequences are GTSNPN and SVGIG (reference sequence). In nucleotides, the CDR3 is TGTGCCTGGAGTGTAATGCTAACGAACACCGGGGAGCTGTTTTTT. Translated: CAWSVMLTNTGELFF.

This clonotype was counted between two and nine times. The chain joins TRBV9 to TRBJ2-3, with 9 bases identical to TRBD2. The germline CDR1 and CDR2 sequences are SGDLS and YYNGEE. This CDR3 contains 16 residues. The V segment lost 1 base and the J segment 0 bases; nucleotides outside the gene matches: 3. The CDR3 is CASSVLAGVSTDTQYF. The CDR3 DNA sequence: TGTGCCAGCAGCGTATTAGCGGGAGTAAGCACAGATACGCAGTATTTT.

This clonotype was detected ten times or more. The V call is TRBV11-2, the J call TRBJ2-7; D is perhaps TRBD2 (5 bases). This CDR3 is built from 14 residues. Germline loops: CDR1 SGHAT, CDR2 FQNNGV. Trimming removed 4 bases from V and 6 bases from J, with 16 bases in between. The CDR3 loop is CASSSATVGGEQYF. DNA for the CDR3: TGTGCCAGCAGCTCCGCGACCGTAGGAGGCGAGCAGTACTTC.

This clonotype has just a few counts. The chain uses TRBV19 and TRBJ1-5; D ambiguous. This CDR3 region has 14 residues. CDR1 LNHDA and CDR2 SQIVND come from the germline V gene (reference sequence). Trimming removed 5 bases from V and 1 base from J, with 9 bases in between. CDR3 nucleotides: TGTGCCAGTAGTTTCCCCGGGAGCAATCAGCCCCAGCATTTT. Its protein product is CASSFPGSNQPQHF.